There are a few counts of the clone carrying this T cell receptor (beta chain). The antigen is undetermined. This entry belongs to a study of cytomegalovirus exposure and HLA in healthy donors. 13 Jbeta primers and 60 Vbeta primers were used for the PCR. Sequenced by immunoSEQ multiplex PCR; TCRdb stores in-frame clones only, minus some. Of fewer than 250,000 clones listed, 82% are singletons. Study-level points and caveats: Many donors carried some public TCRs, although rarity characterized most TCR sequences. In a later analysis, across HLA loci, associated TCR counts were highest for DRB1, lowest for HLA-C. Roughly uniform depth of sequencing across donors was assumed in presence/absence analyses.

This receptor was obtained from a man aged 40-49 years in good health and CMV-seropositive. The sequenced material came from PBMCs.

The CDR3 DNA reads TGCAGCGTTGAAGGGAGGCAGGGGGCCGGCACAGATACGCAGTATTTT. Amino acid sequence: CSVEGRQGAGTDTQYF. This chain connects TRBV29-1 to TRBJ2-3; 8 nucleotides agree with TRBD1. CDR1 is SQVTM and CDR2 is ANQGSEA in the germline V gene. The CDR3 is made up of 16 amino acids. After removal of 1 base from V and 1 base from J, the junction contained 7 bases not matched to a gene.